The 9 T cell receptor beta chains listed next were all sequenced from one sample in a study of T cell responses to AZD1222 COVID-19 vaccine. Repertoires were generated with immunoSEQ multiplex PCR, while TCRdb's copy carries only in-frame clones and drops some. The sample records around 200,000 clones, roughly 93% being singletons. The sequences come from peripheral blood, collected on day 0 of AZD1222 vaccination. The receptor source for this set is an adult in good health.

This clone was observed once. This sequence joins TRBV7-8 and TRBJ1-2; D gene unclear. V was trimmed by 4 bases and J by 1 base, leaving 19 bases between them. The CDR3 length is 17 residues. Germline values: CDR1 SGHVS, CDR2 FQNEAQ. CDR3 DNA: TGTGCCAGCAGCTCCTTCTACCTTCAGTCTTTTAACTATGGCTACACCTTC. Encoded protein: CASSSFYLQSFNYGYTF.

The chain links TRBV7-6 to TRBJ2-1; 13 bases map to TRBD2. The CDR3 length is 17 residues. V dropped 0 bases and J dropped 9; count of bases not matched to a gene: 8. The germline V gene has CDR1 SGHVS and CDR2 FNYEAQ. The CDR3 nucleotides are TGTGCCAGCAGCTTAGCGCAAGGACTAGCGGGAGAGGGTGAGCAGTTCTTC. It yields the protein CASSLAQGLAGEGEQFF.

The chain links TRBV29-1 to TRBJ2-6, with no clear D. The CDR3 sequence is 16 residues long. Trimming left V 5 bases short and J 4 bases short, with 18 bases between. From germline, CDR1 is SQVTM and CDR2 ANQGSEA. CDR3 DNA: TGCAGCGTTCTGAGCAGTCGCGTGATGGGGGCCAACGTCCTGACTTTC. Protein sequence: CSVLSSRVMGANVLTF.

The rearrangement links TRBV5-1 to TRBJ1-1; possible D gene TRBD1, 5 bases. The ends were cut back, 5 bases at V and 0 bases at J, with 14 bases in the middle. CDR3 length equals 15 residues. The germline CDR1 and CDR2 sequences are SGHRS and YFSETQ. The CDR3 nucleotides are TGCGCCAGCAGGGGAGGCAGGGCTCTGAACACTGAAGCTTTCTTT. Its protein product is CASRGGRALNTEAFF.

This chain connects TRBV6-2 or TRBV6-3 to TRBJ2-7; 7 bases fit TRBD2. The CDR3 extends over 14 amino acids. Germline CDR1 MNHEY, CDR2 SVGEGT. The trim removed 0 bases at V and 7 bases at J, leaving 6 bases unmatched. CDR3 sequence reads: CASSYSGLVREQYF. The CDR3 nucleotides are TGTGCCAGCAGTTACTCTGGACTAGTTCGGGAGCAGTACTTC.

This chain joins TRBV4-2 and TRBJ2-5; 7 nucleotides line up with TRBD1. With V trimmed by 4 bases and J by 5 bases, 10 bases remained unmatched. There are 15 residues in the CDR3. The germline gives CDR1 LGHNA, CDR2 YNFKEQ. In nucleotides, the CDR3 is TGTGCCAGCAGCCCCATAGGGACAGACCTCGAGACCCAGTACTTC. It yields the protein CASSPIGTDLETQYF.

This chain connects TRBV5-1 to TRBJ2-3; 8 bases are shared with TRBD1. CDR1 is SGHRS and CDR2 is YFSETQ in the germline V gene. V lost 4 bases to trimming and J lost 4 bases; unmatched junction nucleotides: 8. CDR3 length equals 15 residues. The CDR3, as DNA: TGCGCCAGCAGCCCGCGGGGACAGGACGCAGATACGCAGTATTTT. It is translated as CASSPRGQDADTQYF.

This clone has a handful of counts. This sequence joins TRBV7-9 and TRBJ2-1, with 8 bases aligning to TRBD2. Germline CDR1 SEHNR, CDR2 FQNEAQ (reference sequence). The CDR3 loop spans 15 amino acids. The J segment lost 12 bases and the V segment lost 5 bases, leaving 15 bases of the junction unmatched. The CDR3 is CASSLTGAGADVQFF. The DNA of the CDR3 is TGTGCCAGCAGCCTAACCGGAGCGGGAGCGGATGTGCAGTTCTTC.

The rearrangement uses TRBV19 and TRBJ2-3; D perhaps matches TRBD1 (5 bases). The V end was cut by 2 bases, the J end by 5 bases, with 8 bases between. This CDR3 comprises 13 residues. The V gene's germline CDR1 is LNHDA and CDR2 SQIVND (reference sequence). In nucleotides, the CDR3 is TGTGCCAGTAGTATACAAGGGGTAGATACGCAGTATTTT. It is translated as CASSIQGVDTQYF.